Sequencing of this TCR beta chain was carried out in a study of tumor-infiltrating lymphocytes in localized non-small cell lung cancer. Study at large: From each patient, both tumor and uninvolved lung, non-adjacent to tumor, were sampled.

With regard to this clone: Its antigen is unknown.

Study results and limitations: Different pieces of the same tissue were used for each assay.

The germline CDR1 and CDR2 sequences are SGHTA and FQGNSA. This CDR3 has 14 residues. The V gene lost 2 bases and the J gene lost 5 bases, with 9 bases spanning the gap. The assay was immunoSEQ multiplex PCR, and TCRdb's table has in-frame clones only and misses some. The repertoire holds about 9,000 clones, with about 63% as singletons. This sequence was found in a human donor with non-small cell lung cancer. The rearrangement joins TRBV7-2 to TRBJ2-2; D is ambiguous. Sequencing was done on a sample of uninvolved lung tissue not adjacent to the tumor. The CDR3 coding sequence is TGTGCCAGCAGCTTATCAGTGGTAACCGGGGAGCTGTTTTTT. Translating it yields CASSLSVVTGELFF.